Here is one T cell receptor (beta chain) with its context. What it binds is not known. Reverse transcription of extracted RNA yielded cDNA, which provided the sequencing template. The table came from immunoSEQ multiplex PCR; TCRdb's copy has only in-frame clones and leaves some out. The sample has roughly 180,000 clones, 45% to 75% seen once. The entry originates in a study of CD8+ T cells in alopecia areata. Findings and limits, study-wide: Amid tofacitinib therapy, many expanded lesional clones stayed present in scalp and blood.

The V segment lost 8 bases and the J segment 5 bases; nucleotides outside the gene matches: 20. The CDR3 is 18 residues long. CDR1 is SGHTA, CDR2 FQGNSA, per germline. Treatment noted: oral pan-JAK inhibitor, 5-10 mg twice daily. This rearrangement joins TRBV7-2 to TRBJ2-3, with 9 bases fitting TRBD2. The receptor's source is a human donor with alopecia areata. The sequencing used CD4+ T cells sorted from blood, collected at week 4, from a patient treated with tofacitinib. CDR3 DNA: TGTGCCAGCGGGGGGCGAGCCGGGCCGGCTAGCGGGGTAGATACGCAGTATTTT. Protein sequence: CASGGRAGPASGVDTQYF.